A single sample is the source of the 23 T cell receptor beta chains below, sequenced in a study of identical twins. TCRdb called the 5' RACE reads again in MiXCR, with one record for every CDR3 protein. The table shows 400,000 to 600,000 distinct CDR3 sequences, with about a fifth occurring only once. These data are also associated with another study on yellow fever vaccine responses in identical twins.

The sample was CD4+ T cells sorted from blood. Receptors originate from a woman aged 18 to 35 in good health.

This clonotype turned up a few times. The chain uses TRBV29-1 and TRBJ1-2; 8 nucleotides match TRBD1. The CDR3 consists of 13 residues. In germline, CDR1 is SQVTM, CDR2 ANQGSEA. V lost 3 bases to trimming and J lost 8 bases; unmatched junction nucleotides: 8. The CDR3 nucleotides read TGCAGCGTTGAGCTGGGACAGGACTTCGGCTACACCTTC. Its translation is CSVELGQDFGYTF.

In its sample, this clonotype was seen many times. The chain uses TRBV7-2 and TRBJ2-7, with TRBD2 as a possible D gene (5 bases). Trimming pared 3 bases from V and 3 bases from J, leaving 9 bases between. The CDR3 covers 13 residues. Germline CDR1 reads SGHTA; CDR2 reads FQGNSA. The CDR3 spells CASSFAGSYEQYF. In nucleotides, the CDR3 is TGTGCCAGCAGCTTTGCGGGCAGCTACGAGCAGTACTTC.

The chain has TRBV5-1 and TRBJ2-2, with 10 bases lining up with TRBD2. The ends lost 4 bases at V and 5 bases at J; junction bases unmatched: 14. The CDR3 has 18 amino acids. The germline CDR1 and CDR2 sequences are SGHRS and YFSETQ. CDR3 amino acids: CASSMRSGRAEGTGELFF. CDR3 sequence (DNA): TGCGCCAGCAGCATGCGCAGCGGGAGGGCCGAGGGAACCGGGGAGCTGTTTTTT.

A few counts support this clonotype. This chain connects TRBV6-6 to TRBJ2-2, with D hard to call. V lost 7 bases to trimming and J lost 8 bases, with 11 bases between them. This CDR3 comprises 12 residues. CDR1 is MNHNY, CDR2 SVGAGI, per germline (reference sequence). DNA for the CDR3: TGTGCCAGCACCCGAGGTGTGGGGGAGCTGTTTTTT. Encoded protein: CASTRGVGELFF.

The J gene is TRBJ2-2, the V gene TRBV11-2; a possible D gene is TRBD2 (5 bases). V was trimmed by 0 bases and J by 1 base, leaving 6 bases between them. The CDR3 is 15 amino acids. Germline V gives CDR1 SGHAT, CDR2 FQNNGV. The CDR3 is CASSLERGNTGELFF. As DNA, the CDR3 is TGTGCCAGCAGCTTAGAACGGGGGAACACCGGGGAGCTGTTTTTT.

V usage is TRBV10-3 and J usage is TRBJ2-7; 9 positions match TRBD1. This CDR3 is 14 amino acids long. V shed 11 bases, J shed 5 bases, and the junction held 13 bases outside the gene matches. Germline V gives CDR1 ENHRY, CDR2 SYGVKD. The CDR3 region has the DNA TGTGCCGCAACCTCAGGGACAGGGCTTGACGAGCAGTACGTC. Amino acid sequence: CAATSGTGLDEQYV.

CDR3 amino acids: CASSTSSATGELFF. The CDR3 region has the DNA TGTGCCAGCAGTACCTCTTCGGCGACCGGGGAGCTGTTTTTT. The rearrangement joins TRBV6-2 or TRBV6-3 to TRBJ2-2; D uncertain. Germline V gene lookup returns CDR1 MNHEY and CDR2 SVGEGT. V was clipped by 5 bases and J by 5 bases, with 12 bases between them. The CDR3 totals 14 residues.

V gene TRBV7-9 combines with J gene TRBJ2-7, with 12 bases aligning to TRBD1. Germline trimming cut 5 bases from V and 7 bases from J; bases unmatched to any gene: 15. Germline V gives CDR1 SEHNR, CDR2 FQNEAQ (reference sequence). The length of the CDR3 is 17 residues. The CDR3 coding sequence is TGTGCCAGCAGCCCATCCTACCCGGGACAGGGGGCTGGGGAGCAGTACTTC. Translation: CASSPSYPGQGAGEQYF.

This clonotype was found a few times. The chain links TRBV12-3 or TRBV12-4 to TRBJ2-3; 7 bases line up with TRBD2. CDR3 length equals 13 residues. With 10 bases clipped from V and 6 bases from J, the junction kept 10 bases outside the gene matches. The CDR3: CATLGGRRDTQYF. Written as DNA, the CDR3 is TGTGCCACCCTAGGCGGGAGACGCGATACGCAGTATTTT.

This chain uses TRBV7-6 with TRBJ2-1, with TRBD2 identical over 9 bases. The CDR3 sequence is 20 residues long. The ends lost 1 base at V and 0 bases at J; junction bases unmatched: 13. Per the germline V gene, CDR1 is SGHVS and CDR2 is FNYEAQ. Written as DNA, the CDR3 is TGTGCCAGCAGCTTAGGATTCCGGACTAGCGTACGAACCTCCTACAATGAGCAGTTCTTC. Protein product: CASSLGFRTSVRTSYNEQFF.

The chain carries TRBV5-1 and TRBJ2-5, with no clear D. CDR1 SGHRS and CDR2 YFSETQ come from the germline V gene. The CDR3 totals 14 residues. V lost 5 bases and J lost 1, with 12 bases in between. The CDR3 DNA reads as TGCGCCAGCAGTATGTCAGGAATCCAAGAGACCCAGTACTTC. Amino acids: CASSMSGIQETQYF.

The chain uses TRBV28 and TRBJ2-3; TRBD2 aligns across 8 bases. CDR3 length: 15 amino acids. V trimming: 7 bases; J trimming: 5 bases; junction bases outside the gene matches: 11. CDR1 is MDHEN, CDR2 SYDVKM, per germline. The CDR3, as DNA: TGTGCCAGCAAGCGGCGGGGGGCCCTTCGAGATACGCAGTATTTT. The encoded protein is CASKRRGALRDTQYF.

This clonotype was observed a handful of times. In DNA, the CDR3 is TGTGCCACCAGTGGGGGCGGTAGACTAGCGGGAGGCGAGCAGTTCTTC. It codes for CATSGGGRLAGGEQFF. The V gene is TRBV24-1, the J gene TRBJ2-1; 13 nucleotides align to TRBD2. The CDR3 is made up of 16 amino acids. Germline lookup yields CDR1 KGHDR and CDR2 SFDVKD. The V gene end was trimmed by 5 bases and the J gene end by 10 bases; junction bases not matched to a gene: 10.

This chain links TRBV12-3 or TRBV12-4 with TRBJ2-7, with 11 positions matching TRBD2. This CDR3 comprises 16 residues. The J segment lost 6 bases and the V segment lost 3 bases, leaving 10 bases of the junction unmatched. The CDR3, as DNA: TGTGCCAGCAGTTTTCGACTAGCGGGATCAGGGGGCGAGCAGTACTTC. This sequence encodes CASSFRLAGSGGEQYF.

V gene TRBV20-1 combines with J gene TRBJ2-7, with 7 bases fitting TRBD2. This CDR3 is 12 amino acids long. Germline assignment: CDR1 DFQATT and CDR2 SNEGSKA (reference sequence). V lost 6 bases to trimming and J lost 0 bases; unmatched junction nucleotides: 2. The CDR3 reads CSAGGSSYEQYV. In DNA, the CDR3 is TGCAGTGCCGGGGGGAGCTCCTACGAGCAGTACGTC.

The chain has TRBV11-2 and TRBJ2-6, with TRBD1 matching 7 bases. Germline V CDR1 and CDR2: SGHAT, FQNNGV. The junction had 7 bases not matched to a gene; V was cut back by 5 bases and J by 0 bases. The CDR3 contains 17 residues. This chain's CDR3 is CASSGYRGSSGANVLTF. The CDR3 nucleotides read TGTGCCAGCAGCGGATACAGGGGAAGCTCTGGGGCCAACGTCCTGACTTTC.

The V call is TRBV3-1, the J call TRBJ2-2, with D uncertain. V was trimmed by 4 bases and J by 7 bases, leaving 10 bases between them. The CDR3 length is 13 residues. Germline CDR1 reads LGHDT; CDR2 reads YNNKEL (reference sequence). The CDR3 loop reads CASSLVTGGELFF. The CDR3 nucleotides are TGTGCCAGCAGCCTAGTGACTGGCGGGGAGCTGTTTTTT. The variable domain in full, with the rest retrieved from reference TRBV3-1 and TRBJ2-2, is DTAVSQTPKYLVTQMGNDKSIKCEQNLGHDTMYWYKQDSKKFLKIMFSYNNKELIINETVPNRFSPKSPDKAHLNLHINSLELGDSAVYFCASSLVTGGELFFGEGSRLTVL.

The chain carries TRBV3-1 and TRBJ2-7; 11 positions match TRBD2. The junction had 6 bases not matched to a gene; V was cut back by 0 bases and J by 5 bases. CDR3 length: 16 residues. The germline gives CDR1 LGHDT, CDR2 YNNKEL (reference sequence). As DNA, the CDR3 is TGTGCCAGCAGCCAAGAAAGGGCTAGCGGGAGGCACGAGCAGTACTTC. It codes for CASSQERASGRHEQYF.

This rearrangement joins TRBV29-1 to TRBJ2-2, with D possibly matching TRBD1 (6 bases). The CDR3 loop spans 14 amino acids. Germline loops: CDR1 SQVTM, CDR2 ANQGSEA. Trimming stripped 7 bases from V and 8 bases from J, with 20 bases between. The CDR3 DNA reads TGCAGCGCGGGAACAGGGACGGGGCCAGGGGAGCTGTTTTTT. Protein product: CSAGTGTGPGELFF.

The CDR3 is CASSLRSGRGTDTQYF. CDR3 DNA sequence: TGTGCCAGCAGCCTTCGAAGCGGGAGAGGAACAGATACGCAGTATTTT. The chain has TRBV3-1 and TRBJ2-3; TRBD2 matches 8 bases. CDR1 and CDR2 (germline): LGHDT, YNNKEL (reference sequence). J gave up 3 bases and V 4 bases, and 9 bases lay outside the gene matches. The CDR3 spans 16 residues.

This chain connects TRBV12-3 or TRBV12-4 to TRBJ1-1; D remains unclear. V lost 6 bases and J 6 bases, leaving 17 bases between the germline ends. CDR3 length: 14 amino acids. The CDR3 bases are TGTGCCAGCAGCCCAGGAGGGTCTAGTGCTGAAGCTTTCTTT. Translating gives CASSPGGSSAEAFF.

Here the CDR3 DNA reads TGTGCCAGCAGCTTAATCAGCGGGAGGGGGGTAGATACGCAGTATTTT. This translates into CASSLISGRGVDTQYF. The chain links TRBV7-3 to TRBJ2-3; 10 positions agree with TRBD2. Germline V gene data show CDR1 as SGHTA and CDR2 as FQGTGA. Trimming took 1 base from V and 5 from J; bases not matched to a gene: 6. The length of the CDR3 is 16 residues.

This clonotype turned up a few times. V gene TRBV5-1 combines with J gene TRBJ2-3; a weak D match, TRBD2 (6 bases). Trimming cost V 6 bases and J 0 bases, with 20 bases left between them. Germline V gene sequence: CDR1 SGHRS, CDR2 YFSETQ. The CDR3 extends over 17 amino acids. In nucleotides, the CDR3 is TGCGCCAGCACAGGGACTCCACAACCTTCCAGCACAGATACGCAGTATTTT. The encoded protein is CASTGTPQPSSTDTQYF.